A single sample is the source of the 19 T cell receptor beta chains below, sequenced in a study of persistence of HIV-infected CD4 T cells. For these receptors, no antigen is known. This nonspecific control used anti-CD3/anti-CD28 bead stimulation of CD4+ T cells. Sorting selected CD4+ T cells upregulating both CD40 ligand and CD69. Sequencing used immunoSEQ version 4 in survey mode. TCRdb's table, derived via immunoSEQ multiplex PCR, lists solely in-frame clones and lacks some. The sample has approximately 45,000 clones; roughly 90% are singletons. The sequencing used CD4+ T cells sorted from PBMCs after roughly 18-hour stimulation, collected from a patient who received antiretroviral therapy. The receptors stem from an adult woman with HIV who was CMV-seropositive.

The CDR3 bases are TGTGCCAGCAGTCTCGACGGCCTCGCCGAGCAGTACTTC. It specifies CASSLDGLAEQYF. V is TRBV11-3 and J is TRBJ2-7; D ambiguous. CDR1 and CDR2 (germline): SGHNT, YENEEA. With 6 bases removed from V and 6 bases from J, the gap between germline ends came to 15 bases. The CDR3 spans 13 residues.

V usage is TRBV18 and J usage is TRBJ1-1, with TRBD1 as a possible D gene (5 bases). Trimming left V 1 base short and J 3 bases short, with 12 bases between. From germline, CDR1 is KGHSH and CDR2 LQKENI. This CDR3 is 15 amino acids long. This CDR3 reads CASSPQGIVYTEAFF. CDR3 DNA: TGTGCCAGCTCACCACAGGGGATTGTGTACACTGAAGCTTTCTTT.

This clone was seen only once. V usage is TRBV23-1 and J usage is TRBJ1-2; 7 bases agree with TRBD1. TRBV23-1 is placed among ORFs of uncertain function. The J segment lost 7 bases and the V segment lost 0 bases, leaving 14 bases of the junction unmatched. The CDR3 extends over 17 amino acids. CDR3 bases: TGCGCCAGCAGTCAATCCAAAGACCGGGACAGTCGGGGTGGCTACACCTTC. The encoded protein is CASSQSKDRDSRGGYTF.

This chain uses TRBV18 with TRBJ2-3; 8 bases are a match to TRBD1. Trimming at V came to 6 bases and at J to 0 bases, leaving 8 bases not matched to a gene. The CDR3 loop spans 16 amino acids. In germline, CDR1 is KGHSH, CDR2 LQKENI. CDR3 sequence (DNA): TGTGCCAGCTCGGCCCGACAGGGGACTAGCACAGATACGCAGTATTTT. Translated, it gives CASSARQGTSTDTQYF.

V is TRBV10-3 and J is TRBJ2-1, with TRBD2 identical over 9 bases. Germline V gene sequence: CDR1 ENHRY, CDR2 SYGVKD. The CDR3 length is 15 residues. The V and J ends lost 2 bases and 3 bases, in that order; junction bases with no gene match: 2. The CDR3 sequence is CAISELAGSYNEQFF. The CDR3, as DNA: TGTGCCATCAGTGAGCTAGCGGGGAGCTACAATGAGCAGTTCTTC.

This chain connects TRBV18 to TRBJ1-1, with D hard to call. Germline CDR1 reads KGHSH; CDR2 reads LQKENI. The V end was cut by 3 bases, the J end by 0 bases, with 20 bases between. The CDR3 runs 18 residues. The CDR3 region is CASSPRPLRRSMNTEAFF. DNA for the CDR3: TGTGCCAGCTCACCGCGACCTTTGAGACGTAGCATGAACACTGAAGCTTTCTTT. Filled out from reference TRBV18 and TRBJ1-1, the complete variable domain reads NAGVMQNPRHLVRRRGQEARLRCSPMKGHSHVYWYRQLPEEGLKFMVYLQKENIIDESGMPKERFSAEFPKEGPSILRIQQVVRGDSAAYFCASSPRPLRRSMNTEAFFGQGTRLTVV.

The chain couples TRBV3-1 (or the pseudogene TRBV3-2) to TRBJ2-1; possible D gene TRBD1, 5 bases. Germline V gives CDR1 LGHDT, CDR2 YNNKEL (reference sequence). The CDR3 runs 17 residues. V lost 2 bases and J 3 bases, leaving 17 bases between the germline ends. The CDR3 region is CASSQNPTGPGYNEQFF. The CDR3, as DNA: TGTGCCAGCAGCCAAAACCCCACAGGTCCGGGCTACAATGAGCAGTTCTTC.

The chain employs TRBV7-2 and TRBJ1-4; D is ambiguous. Trimming removed 4 bases at V and 8 bases at J, with 17 bases between. The CDR3 is made up of 15 amino acids. From germline, CDR1 is SGHTA and CDR2 FQGNSA. The CDR3 is CASSSQARAWEKLFF. CDR3 nucleotide sequence: TGTGCCAGCAGCTCCCAAGCCCGAGCGTGGGAAAAACTGTTTTTT.

This chain uses TRBV18 with TRBJ1-6; 8 positions match TRBD1. Germline loops: CDR1 KGHSH, CDR2 LQKENI. V gave up 2 bases and J gave up 7 bases; unmatched junction bases: 4. The CDR3 has 15 amino acids. The CDR3 reads CASSPTGQVNSPLHF. The CDR3 bases are TGTGCCAGCTCACCAACGGGACAGGTCAATTCACCCCTCCACTTT.

The V gene is TRBV7-6, the J gene TRBJ2-1; 15 nucleotides align to TRBD2. CDR1 SGHVS and CDR2 FNYEAQ come from the germline V gene. Trimming removed 5 bases from V and 9 bases from J; junction bases left unmatched: 8. This CDR3 contains 16 residues. CDR3 sequence reads: CASSGGLAGGRGEQFF. In DNA form, the CDR3 reads TGTGCCAGCAGCGGAGGACTAGCGGGGGGGCGCGGTGAGCAGTTCTTC.

The chain has TRBV29-1 and TRBJ1-5; D is uncertain. Trimming pared 4 bases from V and 6 bases from J, leaving 13 bases between. There are 13 residues in the CDR3. Germline values: CDR1 SQVTM, CDR2 ANQGSEA. The CDR3 region is CSVAQALGQPQHF. Here the CDR3 DNA reads TGCAGCGTTGCCCAGGCTCTCGGTCAGCCCCAGCATTTT.

This chain uses TRBV3-1 (or the pseudogene TRBV3-2) with TRBJ1-2; TRBD1 is a possible D gene (5 bases). Germline CDR1 is LGHDT and CDR2 is YNNKEL (reference sequence). V was clipped by 4 bases and J by 6 bases, with 15 bases between them. CDR3 length equals 14 residues. DNA for the CDR3: TGTGCCAGCAGCCCGAGGGCAGGGCAGAATGGCTACACCTTC. Protein product: CASSPRAGQNGYTF.

The chain is built from TRBV12-5 and TRBJ2-2, with 7 bases fitting TRBD1. The V gene's germline CDR1 is LGHNT and CDR2 FRNRAP. The junction had 6 bases not matched to a gene; V was cut back by 5 bases and J by 3 bases. The CDR3 contains 15 residues. CDR3 sequence: CASGPGQLDTGELFF. CDR3 coding DNA: TGTGCTAGTGGTCCGGGACAGCTGGACACCGGGGAGCTGTTTTTT. The full variable domain, rest sourced from reference TRBV12-5 and TRBJ2-2, is DARVTQTPRHKVTEMGQEVTMRCQPILGHNTVFWYRQTMMQGLELLAYFRNRAPLDDSGMPKDRFSAEMPDATLATLKIQPSEPRDSAVYFCASGPGQLDTGELFFGEGSRLTVL.

This chain connects TRBV7-3 to TRBJ2-1; D gene unclear. V dropped 3 bases and J dropped 6 bases, with 6 bases sitting between them. Germline assignment: CDR1 SGHTA and CDR2 FQGTGA. The CDR3 is made up of 12 amino acids. This CDR3 is CASSLTGNEQFF. The CDR3 DNA is TGTGCCAGCAGCTTGACGGGCAATGAGCAGTTCTTC.

V is TRBV5-1 and J is TRBJ2-5; 7 bases fit TRBD1. V shed 3 bases and J 3 bases; nucleotides not matched to a gene: 5. Germline loops: CDR1 SGHRS, CDR2 YFSETQ. This CDR3 comprises 14 residues. CDR3 DNA sequence: TGCGCCAGCAGCTGGCAGGGGGTGGAAGAGACCCAGTACTTC. Translation gives CASSWQGVEETQYF.

The chain recombines TRBV29-1 with TRBJ1-2; D is unclear. Germline lookup yields CDR1 SQVTM and CDR2 ANQGSEA. The germline V and J ends were trimmed by 3 bases and 4 bases, with 12 bases remaining between them. The CDR3 length is 13 residues. CDR3 sequence reads: CSVDIIGGYGYTF. CDR3 sequence (DNA): TGCAGCGTTGATATTATAGGCGGCTATGGCTACACCTTC.

This clone came up once. The chain employs TRBV4-1 and TRBJ2-2, with D perhaps being TRBD1 or TRBD2 (5 bases each). The germline V and J ends were trimmed by 5 bases and 3 bases, with 7 bases remaining between them. The germline V gene has CDR1 MGHRA and CDR2 YSYEKL. This CDR3 contains 13 residues. CDR3 nucleotides: TGCGCCAGCAGCGGGACCTACACCGGGGAGCTGTTTTTT. It specifies CASSGTYTGELFF.

The rearrangement joins TRBV5-8 to TRBJ1-3; no firm D call. The CDR3 spans 11 residues. Germline lookup yields CDR1 SGHTS and CDR2 YDEGEE. With 5 bases removed from V and 6 bases from J, the gap between germline ends came to 6 bases. CDR3 in DNA: TGTGCCAGCAGACGGGAAAACACCATATATTTT. This gives the protein CASRRENTIYF.

DNA for the CDR3: TGCGCCAGCAGTGTGGGGGGGTATAGCAATCAGCCCCAGCATTTT. Its protein product is CASSVGGYSNQPQHF. The chain links TRBV10-1 to TRBJ1-5, with TRBD1 as a possible D gene (5 bases). Germline-derived CDR1 and CDR2 are WNHNN and SYGVQD (reference sequence). V was pared by 4 bases and J by 0 bases, with 10 bases between. This CDR3 has 15 amino acids.